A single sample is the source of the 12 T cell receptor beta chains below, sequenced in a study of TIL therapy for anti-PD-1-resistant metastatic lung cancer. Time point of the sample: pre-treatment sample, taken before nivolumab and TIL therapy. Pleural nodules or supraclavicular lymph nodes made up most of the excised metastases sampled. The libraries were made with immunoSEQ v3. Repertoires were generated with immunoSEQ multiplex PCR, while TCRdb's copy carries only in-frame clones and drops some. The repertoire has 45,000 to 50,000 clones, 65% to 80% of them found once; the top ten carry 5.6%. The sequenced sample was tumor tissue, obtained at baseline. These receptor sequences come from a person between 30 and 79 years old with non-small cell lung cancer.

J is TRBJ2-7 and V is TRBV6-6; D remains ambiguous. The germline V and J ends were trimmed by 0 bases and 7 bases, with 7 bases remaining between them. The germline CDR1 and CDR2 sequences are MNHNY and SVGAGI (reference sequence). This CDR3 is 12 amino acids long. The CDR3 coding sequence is TGTGCCAGCAGTTACTCGAACGGGGAGCAGTACTTC. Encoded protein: CASSYSNGEQYF.

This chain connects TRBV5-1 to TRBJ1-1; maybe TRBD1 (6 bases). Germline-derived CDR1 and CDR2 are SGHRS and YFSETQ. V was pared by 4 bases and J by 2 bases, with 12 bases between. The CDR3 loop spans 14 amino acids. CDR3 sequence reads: CASSTGAINTEAFF. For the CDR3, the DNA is TGCGCCAGCAGCACGGGGGCGATCAACACTGAAGCTTTCTTT. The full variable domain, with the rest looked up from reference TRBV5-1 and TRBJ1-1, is KAGVTQTPRYLIKTRGQQVTLSCSPISGHRSVSWYQQTPGQGLQFLFEYFSETQRNKGNFPGRFSGRQFSNSRSEMNVSTLELGDSALYLCASSTGAINTEAFFGQGTRLTVV.

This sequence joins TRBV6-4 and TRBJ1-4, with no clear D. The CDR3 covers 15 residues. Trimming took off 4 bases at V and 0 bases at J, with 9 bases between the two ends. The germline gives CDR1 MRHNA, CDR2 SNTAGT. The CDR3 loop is CASSAGGATNEKLFF. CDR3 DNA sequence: TGTGCCAGCAGTGCCGGTGGGGCAACTAATGAAAAACTGTTTTTT.

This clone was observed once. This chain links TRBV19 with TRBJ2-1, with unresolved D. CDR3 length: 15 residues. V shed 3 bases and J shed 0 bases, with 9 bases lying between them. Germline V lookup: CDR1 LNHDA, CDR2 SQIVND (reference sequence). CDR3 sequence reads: CASSMKPHSYNEQFF. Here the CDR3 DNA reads TGTGCCAGTAGTATGAAGCCCCACTCCTACAATGAGCAGTTCTTC.

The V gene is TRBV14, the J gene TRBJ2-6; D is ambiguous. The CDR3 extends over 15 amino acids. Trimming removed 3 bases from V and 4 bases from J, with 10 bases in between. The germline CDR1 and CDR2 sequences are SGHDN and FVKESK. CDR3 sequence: CASSHQGIGANVLTF. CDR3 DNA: TGTGCCAGCAGCCACCAAGGGATCGGGGCCAACGTCCTGACTTTC. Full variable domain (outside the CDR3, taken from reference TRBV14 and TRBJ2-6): EAGVTQFPSHSVIEKGQTVTLRCDPISGHDNLYWYRRVMGKEIKFLLHFVKESKQDESGMPNNRFLAERTGGTYSTLKVQPAELEDSGVYFCASSHQGIGANVLTFGAGSRLTVL.

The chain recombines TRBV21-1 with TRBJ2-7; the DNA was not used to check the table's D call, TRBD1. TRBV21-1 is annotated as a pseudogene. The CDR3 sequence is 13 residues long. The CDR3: CASSKGQSYEQYF. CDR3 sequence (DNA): TGTGCCAGCAGCAAAGGTCAATCCTACGAGCAGTACTTC.

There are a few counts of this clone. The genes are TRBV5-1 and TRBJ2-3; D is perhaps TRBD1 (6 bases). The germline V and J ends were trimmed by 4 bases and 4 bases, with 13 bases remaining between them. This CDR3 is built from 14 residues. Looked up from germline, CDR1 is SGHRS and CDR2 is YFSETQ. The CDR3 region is CASSPRQVADTQYF. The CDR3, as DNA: TGCGCCAGCAGCCCCAGACAGGTTGCAGATACGCAGTATTTT.

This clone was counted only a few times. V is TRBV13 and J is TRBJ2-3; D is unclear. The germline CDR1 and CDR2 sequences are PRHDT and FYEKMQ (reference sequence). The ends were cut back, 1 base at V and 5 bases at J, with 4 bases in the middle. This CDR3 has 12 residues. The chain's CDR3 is CASSLAKDTQYF. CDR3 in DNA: TGTGCCAGCAGCTTAGCTAAAGATACGCAGTATTTT.

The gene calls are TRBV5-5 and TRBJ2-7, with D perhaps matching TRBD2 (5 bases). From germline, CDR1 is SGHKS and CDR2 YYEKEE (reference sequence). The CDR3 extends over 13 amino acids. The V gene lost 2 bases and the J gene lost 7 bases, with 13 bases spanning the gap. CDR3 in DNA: TGTGCCAGCAGCTTCGACGGGAAAGCAGAGCAGTACTTC. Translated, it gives CASSFDGKAEQYF. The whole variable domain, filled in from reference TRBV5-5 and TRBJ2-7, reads DAGVTQSPTHLIKTRGQQVTLRCSPISGHKSVSWYQQVLGQGPQFIFQYYEKEERGRGNFPDRFSARQFPNYSSELNVNALLLGDSALYLCASSFDGKAEQYFGPGTRLTVT.

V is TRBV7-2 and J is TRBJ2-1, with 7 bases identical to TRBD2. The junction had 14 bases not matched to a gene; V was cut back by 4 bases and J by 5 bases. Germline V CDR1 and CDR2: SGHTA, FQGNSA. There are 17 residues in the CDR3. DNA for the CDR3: TGTGCCAGCAGCTACTCGGCTAGCGGAGCGAATAACAATGAGCAGTTCTTC. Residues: CASSYSASGANNNEQFF.

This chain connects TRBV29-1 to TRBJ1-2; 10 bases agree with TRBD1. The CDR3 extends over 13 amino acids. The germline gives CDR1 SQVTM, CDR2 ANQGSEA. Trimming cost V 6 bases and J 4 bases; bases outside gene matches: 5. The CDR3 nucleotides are TGCAGCGTCGGGGACAGGGGCGGCTATGGCTACACCTTC. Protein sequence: CSVGDRGGYGYTF. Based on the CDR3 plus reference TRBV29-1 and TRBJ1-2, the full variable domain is SAVISQKPSRDICQRGTSLTIQCQVDSQVTMMFWYRQQPGQSLTLIATANQGSEATYESGFVIDKFPISRPNLTFSTLTVSNMSPEDSSIYLCSVGDRGGYGYTFGSGTRLTVV.

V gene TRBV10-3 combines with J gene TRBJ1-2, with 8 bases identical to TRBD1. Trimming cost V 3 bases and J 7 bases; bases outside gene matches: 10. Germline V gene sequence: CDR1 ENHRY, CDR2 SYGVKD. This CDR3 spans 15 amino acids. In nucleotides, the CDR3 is TGTGCCATCAGTGACACAGACAGGGGTGACGGTGGCTACACCTTC. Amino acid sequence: CAISDTDRGDGGYTF.